This note documents a single T cell receptor beta chain sequence. What antigen it recognizes has not been identified. There are no base qualities to consult, and no much larger clone falls within one base. Enrolling through a virtual design, the prospective study's participants ranged in age from roughly 18 to 95 years and lived across roughly 24 United States geographic areas. Cohort assignment in the prospective study relied on participant-reported clinical history from a screening survey and a study questionnaire. Recovered participants in ImmuneRACE Cohort 3 were defined as having two consecutive negative NP/OP PCR tests, clearance from a healthcare professional, or resolution of symptoms. In the prospective study, whole blood, serum and a nasopharyngeal or oropharyngeal swab were collected from each participant by mobile phlebotomists. Additional blood draws and questionnaires over an approximately two-month period could optionally be provided by prospective study participants. Before DNA extraction, blood samples from the prospective study were shipped at room temperature or frozen.

The data belong to a study of blood T cell repertoires in COVID-19 (dated by TCRdb to about 2020). At the level of the whole study: Samples covering the acute and convalescent phases of COVID-19 were provided by collaborators in the United States, Italy and Spain. The material from the prospective study consisted of cDNA or gDNA derived from T cells, B-cell-depleted T cells, or PBMCs. Subjects who had been exposed to COVID-19, were actively infected with it, or had recovered from it provided the deeply sampled blood TCRbeta repertoires that made up the dataset. A freely available public database, intended as a resource for researchers studying the immune response to SARS-CoV-2, is where the repertoires were released. The samples were drawn from two sources: the first 160 participants of the ongoing ImmuneRACE study, and 1,000 to 1,500 subjects contributed by 6 global collaborators. A de-identified subject ID, COVID-19 status, age in years and sex were almost always included in the sample metadata. Where available, HLA class I and class II types were obtained from metadata supplied by the sample provider rather than from assay-based typing.

The V and J ends are trimmed by 5 bases and 3 bases, leaving 13 bases between them. From the cysteine through the phenylalanine, the CDR3 covers 14 amino acids. The entry retains the CDR3 DNA only, 42 bases that are in frame from base 1. The CDR1 and CDR2 encoded by the germline V gene are SGHTA and FQGNSA. TCRbeta CDR3 regions were amplified from genomic DNA by means of the immunoSEQ Assay, a bias-controlled multiplex PCR. In the paper's pipeline: The number of nucleated cells in each sample was estimated from the amplification of reference gene primers within the assay. To quantify the absolute abundance of each unique TCRbeta CDR3 rearrangement, sequence reads were collapsed and filtered. For each sample, productive Simpson clonality was calculated by taking the square root of Simpson's diversity index across productive rearrangements. TCRdb provides this immuneACCESS table in a form limited to in-frame rearrangements. Some clones are lacking; in checked studies, under half of them reflect an unresolved V gene, and why the rest are absent is not known. For V, J and clone size, that table is used; D and trimming come from the DNA. The sample table holds more than 200,000 clones, of which 87% were seen once. Of the sample, less than 14% is held by the ten largest clones.

Overall study results and their limits: The quantity of clinical and demographic metadata differed by source and by participant and was supplied without curation.

Sequenced: PBMCs or T cells enriched from blood (not recorded which). The clonotype comes from a man aged 30-40 years who had recovered from COVID-19. In this chain, TRBV7-2 is recombined with TRBJ1-2, with the D segment identity uncertain. The nucleotides are TGTGCCAGCAGCCCAAATGGAGTTGACTATGGCTACACCTTC. Its coded protein is CASSPNGVDYGYTF.